This TCR beta chain was recorded in a study of T cells in Graves' hyperthyroidism and ophthalmopathy. Across the study: Peripheral blood was acquired at first diagnosis, ahead of any therapy whatsoever.

From RNA transcripts, TCR beta CDR3 regions were amplified. The HTBI primer set served for first-round RT-PCR of the TCR CDR3. MiXCR, applied by TCRdb to the multiplex PCR reads, yields one record per CDR3 protein. This sample yields 500,000 to 550,000 distinct CDR3 sequences, of which less than 20% are seen a single time; about half belongs to the top ten. About 10 ml fresh peripheral blood yielded the PBMCs. The CDR3 loop spans 15 amino acids. The germline gives CDR1 MNHNS, CDR2 SASEGT. V was pared by 5 bases and J by 2 bases, with 10 bases between. The receptor comes from a man aged 40-49 years with Graves' ophthalmopathy. The chain has TRBV6-1 and TRBJ2-6, with D unresolved. Sequences were obtained from blood. The DNA of the CDR3 is TGTGCCAGCAGTATGGACGGGCCTGGGGCCAACGTCCTGACTTTC. It encodes CASSMDGPGANVLTF.